The entry below describes one T cell receptor (beta chain). The sample originates from a study of T cell changes during pregnancy in multiple sclerosis. With V trimmed by 2 bases and J by 2 bases, 7 bases remained unmatched. Germline lookup yields CDR1 MNHNS and CDR2 SASEGT. The CDR3 has 16 amino acids. Sequencing used immunoSEQ multiplex PCR; TCRdb keeps in-frame clones, though not all of them. Of 30,000 to 40,000 clones in the sample, about 95% were seen once. The chain links TRBV6-1 to TRBJ2-3; 7 positions match TRBD2. Sequencing was performed on CD4+ T cells from peripheral blood mononuclear cells, taken in the second trimester of pregnancy. The clonotype comes from a female donor with multiple sclerosis, enrolled in a pregnancy study. CDR3 protein: CASSERDGRFTDTQYF. The CDR3 region has the DNA TGTGCCAGCAGTGAAAGGGACGGGAGGTTCACAGATACGCAGTATTTT.